This T cell receptor beta chain stems from a study of OX40 agonist ivuxolimab in advanced cancers. Study observations and caveats: There was clonal expansion of CD4+ and CD8+ blood T cells by week 6 at 0.1 to 3.0 mg/kg. Among T cells, CD8+ cells averaged more expanded clones than CD4+ cells.

Prior autoimmune disease or systemic immunosuppression barred patients. Blood was sampled at baseline, cycle 4 day 1, and cycle 7 day 1. Worth noting for this clone: What it binds is not known.

V was trimmed by 5 bases and J by 0 bases, leaving 14 bases between them. CDR3 length: 16 amino acids. Germline V gene data show CDR1 as MDHEN and CDR2 as SYDVKM. Generated by immunoSEQ multiplex PCR, the TCRdb table keeps only in-frame clones and is missing some. The data contain about 95,000 clones, 89% of them singletons. This chain connects TRBV28 to TRBJ2-1, with D possibly matching TRBD1 (5 bases). This TCR was recovered from an adult with an advanced solid tumor such as melanoma, head and neck, liver or kidney cancer. The sample consisted of CD4+ or CD8+ T cells sorted from blood, taken in a trial of the OX40 agonist ivuxolimab. The CDR3 is CASSPPQGSSYNEQFF. CDR3 coding DNA: TGTGCCAGCAGTCCCCCCCAGGGAAGCTCCTACAATGAGCAGTTCTTC.